These 20 T cell receptor beta chains came from one sample sequenced in a study of T-cell memory formation after mild COVID-19. In TCRdb, the 5' RACE reads were re-called with MiXCR into one record per CDR3 protein. Among about 200,000 distinct CDR3 sequences listed, over 9% were seen once. Sequenced material: PBMCs or a T cell subset sorted from them (not recorded which). The receptor source for this set is a man aged 18 to 30 who had mild COVID-19 (a few samples of this study predate the infection). Cell type and time point are not known.

V gene TRBV12-3 or TRBV12-4 combines with J gene TRBJ2-3; 7 bases map to TRBD2. Losses at the gene ends were 5 bases for V and 4 bases for J; bases not matched to a gene: 6. This CDR3 comprises 14 residues. For the CDR3, the DNA is TGTGCCAGCAGTGGACTAGAGGGACCAGATACGCAGTATTTT. Amino acids: CASSGLEGPDTQYF.

This clonotype was recorded many times. The chain combines TRBV12-3 or TRBV12-4 with TRBJ1-6; 7 nucleotides line up with TRBD1. With 5 bases clipped from V and 10 bases from J, the junction kept 5 bases outside the gene matches. This CDR3 has 13 amino acids. CDR3 DNA sequence: TGTGCCAGCAGTCAGGGGGAAGGGTCACCCCTCCACTTT. This sequence encodes CASSQGEGSPLHF.

The sample holds a few counts of this clonotype. The gene calls are TRBV5-1 and TRBJ2-7, with D maybe TRBD1 (6 bases). V dropped 2 bases and J dropped 1 base, with 16 bases sitting between them. The CDR3 is 16 residues long. Germline loops: CDR1 SGHRS, CDR2 YFSETQ. The CDR3 protein is CASSFKPGQVSYEQYV. CDR3 nucleotides: TGCGCCAGCAGCTTTAAGCCGGGACAAGTTTCCTACGAGCAGTACGTC.

CDR3 loop: CATSDYRTDQPQHF. The CDR3, as DNA: TGTGCCACCAGTGATTATCGGACCGATCAGCCCCAGCATTTT. The rearrangement joins TRBV24-1 to TRBJ1-5, with D hard to call. CDR1 is KGHDR and CDR2 is SFDVKD in the germline V gene. V was cut by 2 bases and J by 5 bases, with 9 bases left in between. This CDR3 has 14 residues.

CDR3 protein: CASSFGAEGKVGYTF. The CDR3 DNA reads TGTGCCAGCAGCTTCGGGGCGGAGGGCAAAGTTGGCTACACCTTC. This chain joins TRBV11-2 and TRBJ1-2; the D gene is possibly TRBD1 (5 bases). The CDR3 has 15 amino acids. Germline-derived CDR1 and CDR2 are SGHAT and FQNNGV. V lost 3 bases, J lost 7 bases, and 18 bases lay in between. Looking up the rest from reference TRBV11-2 and TRBJ1-2 gives the full variable domain: EAGVAQSPRYKIIEKRQSVAFWCNPISGHATLYWYQQILGQGPKLLIQFQNNGVVDDSQLPKDRFSAERLKGVDSTLKIQPAKLEDSAVYLCASSFGAEGKVGYTFGSGTRLTVV.

The rearrangement joins TRBV5-4 to TRBJ2-5; D is unclear. The germline V gene has CDR1 SGHNT and CDR2 YYREEE (reference sequence). V was trimmed by 5 bases and J by 2 bases, leaving 13 bases between them. The CDR3 has 14 amino acids. The CDR3 loop is CASRFWAGQETQYF. CDR3 sequence (DNA): TGTGCCAGCAGATTTTGGGCCGGGCAAGAGACCCAGTACTTC.

Many counts were recorded for this clonotype. The chain carries TRBV7-2 and TRBJ1-6; D unresolved. V was clipped by 6 bases and J by 9 bases, with 9 bases between them. The CDR3 contains 12 residues. Per germline, CDR1 SGHTA and CDR2 FQGNSA. CDR3: CASRRMGSPLHF. The DNA of the CDR3 is TGTGCCAGCAGGCGAATGGGTTCACCCCTCCACTTT.

V and J are TRBV7-2 and TRBJ2-3; tentatively, D is TRBD1 or TRBD2 (6 bases each). Trimming stripped 0 bases from V and 1 base from J, with 8 bases between. This CDR3 is 15 amino acids long. CDR1 is SGHTA, CDR2 FQGNSA, per germline. The chain's CDR3 is CASSLAGGRTDTQYF. CDR3 in DNA: TGTGCCAGCAGCTTAGCGGGGGGCCGCACAGATACGCAGTATTTT.

This clonotype was counted only a few times. This chain connects TRBV7-9 to TRBJ2-7; the D is unclear. Between the trimmed V and J ends, which lost 1 base and 9 bases, there was a span of 10 bases. CDR3 length: 12 residues. The germline CDR1 and CDR2 sequences are SEHNR and FQNEAQ (reference sequence). Written as DNA, the CDR3 is TGTGCCAGCAGCTTAGAAGGGTTTTCGCAGTACTTC. Its protein is CASSLEGFSQYF.

This clonotype was counted many times. The chain has TRBV5-6 and TRBJ2-1; no definite D call. Trimming took 4 bases from V and 3 from J, leaving 8 bases between them. Germline assignment: CDR1 SGHDT and CDR2 YYEEEE. The CDR3 consists of 13 residues. The CDR3 spells CASSPVGYNEQFF. CDR3 DNA: TGTGCCAGCAGCCCGGTGGGCTACAATGAGCAGTTCTTC.

This clonotype was observed at least ten times. The chain recombines TRBV9 with TRBJ2-3; no clear D. V lost 6 bases and J lost 2, with 13 bases in between. CDR1 and CDR2 from the germline V gene are SGDLS and YYNGEE. The CDR3 contains 14 residues. The CDR3 DNA sequence: TGTGCCAGCACCAGGCGCGGAAACACAGATACGCAGTATTTT. Translating it yields CASTRRGNTDTQYF.

This clonotype was seen many times. This chain uses TRBV7-2 with TRBJ2-1, with D perhaps matching TRBD1 (6 bases). The CDR3 covers 13 residues. Trimming left V 5 bases short and J 6 bases short, with 11 bases between. Germline V CDR1 and CDR2: SGHTA, FQGNSA. The CDR3 DNA sequence: TGTGCCAGCAGCACACAGGGTTCCAATGAGCAGTTCTTC. It yields the protein CASSTQGSNEQFF.

The chain joins TRBV12-3 or TRBV12-4 to TRBJ1-2; D call uncertain. CDR3 size: 12 residues. The ends were cut back, 3 bases at V and 6 bases at J, with 8 bases in the middle. CDR3 bases: TGTGCCAGCAGTTTCGGGCGGAATGGCTACACCTTC. As protein: CASSFGRNGYTF.

J is TRBJ2-5 and V is TRBV12-3 or TRBV12-4; 7 positions match TRBD1. V lost 5 bases to trimming and J lost 2 bases; unmatched junction nucleotides: 11. The CDR3 loop spans 16 amino acids. The CDR3 spells CASSDGPGTVQETQYF. CDR3 DNA: TGTGCCAGCAGTGACGGTCCCGGGACAGTGCAAGAGACCCAGTACTTC.

The CDR3 loop reads CASSKGTVVGETQYF. In nucleotides, the CDR3 is TGTGCCAGCAGCAAGGGAACGGTAGTAGGCGAGACCCAGTACTTC. This chain links TRBV21-1 with TRBJ2-5. TRBV21-1 has pseudogene status. The length of the CDR3 is 15 residues.

This clonotype was detected a few times. The chain employs TRBV2 and TRBJ2-5, with 9 bases identical to TRBD1. From germline, CDR1 is SNHLY and CDR2 FYNNEI. The J segment lost 6 bases and the V segment lost 7 bases, leaving 6 bases of the junction unmatched. The CDR3 extends over 13 amino acids. The CDR3 sequence is CASIPGQGKTQYF. Written as DNA, the CDR3 is TGTGCCAGCATTCCGGGACAGGGAAAGACCCAGTACTTC.

This clonotype has ten or more counts. The gene calls are TRBV12-3 or TRBV12-4 and TRBJ1-2; no definite D call. The CDR3 sequence is 16 residues long. V was trimmed by 5 bases and J by 4 bases, leaving 20 bases between them. In DNA form, the CDR3 reads TGTGCCAGCAGTCCCGGAGAGGGCCTCCCCCGCTATGGCTACACCTTC. The encoded protein is CASSPGEGLPRYGYTF.

The gene calls are TRBV3-1 and TRBJ2-5, with TRBD2 matching over 8 bases. The CDR3 spans 12 residues. Germline V gives CDR1 LGHDT, CDR2 YNNKEL (reference sequence). The junction had 11 bases not matched to a gene; V was cut back by 6 bases and J by 14 bases. CDR3 region: CASSLSGGPVYF. Written as DNA, the CDR3 is TGTGCCAGCAGTCTGAGCGGGGGACCGGTATACTTC.

This chain connects TRBV7-2 to TRBJ1-5, with no clear D. Trimming cost V 4 bases and J 0 bases, with 10 bases left between them. Germline loops: CDR1 SGHTA, CDR2 FQGNSA. CDR3 size: 15 residues. DNA for the CDR3: TGTGCCAGCAGCTCAGCAGGTCGTAGCAATCAGCCCCAGCATTTT. It translates to CASSSAGRSNQPQHF. Full variable domain (remainder filled in from reference TRBV7-2 and TRBJ1-5): GAGVSQSPSNKVTEKGKDVELRCDPISGHTALYWYRQSLGQGLEFLIYFQGNSAPDKSGLPSDRFSAERTGGSVSTLTIQRTQQEDSAVYLCASSSAGRSNQPQHFGDGTRLSIL.

Many counts were recorded for this clonotype. The DNA for the CDR3 is TGTGCCAGCACCCGAGTAGGCTATGGCTACACCTTC. Protein product: CASTRVGYGYTF. The V call is TRBV7-2, the J call TRBJ1-2; no firm D call. Germline values: CDR1 SGHTA, CDR2 FQGNSA. The length of the CDR3 is 12 residues. Trimming shortened V by 7 bases and J by 4 bases, and 10 bases separated the two germline ends.